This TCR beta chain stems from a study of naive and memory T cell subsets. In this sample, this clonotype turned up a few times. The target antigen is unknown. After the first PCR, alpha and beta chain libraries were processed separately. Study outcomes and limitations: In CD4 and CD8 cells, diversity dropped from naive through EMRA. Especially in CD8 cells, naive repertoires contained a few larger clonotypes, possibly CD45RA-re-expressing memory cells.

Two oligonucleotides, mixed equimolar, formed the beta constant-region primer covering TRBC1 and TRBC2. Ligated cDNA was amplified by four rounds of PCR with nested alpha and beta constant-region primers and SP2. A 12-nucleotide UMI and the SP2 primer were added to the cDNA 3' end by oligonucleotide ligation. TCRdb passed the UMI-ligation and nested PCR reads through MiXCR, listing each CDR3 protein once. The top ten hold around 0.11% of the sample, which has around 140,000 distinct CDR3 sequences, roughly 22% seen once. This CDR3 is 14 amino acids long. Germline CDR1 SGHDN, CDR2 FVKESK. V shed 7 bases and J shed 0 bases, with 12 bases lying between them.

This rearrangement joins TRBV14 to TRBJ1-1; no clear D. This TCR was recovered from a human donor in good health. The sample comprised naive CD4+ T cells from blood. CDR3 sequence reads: CASKRGNVNTEAFF. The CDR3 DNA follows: TGTGCCAGCAAGAGAGGGAACGTGAACACTGAAGCTTTCTTT.